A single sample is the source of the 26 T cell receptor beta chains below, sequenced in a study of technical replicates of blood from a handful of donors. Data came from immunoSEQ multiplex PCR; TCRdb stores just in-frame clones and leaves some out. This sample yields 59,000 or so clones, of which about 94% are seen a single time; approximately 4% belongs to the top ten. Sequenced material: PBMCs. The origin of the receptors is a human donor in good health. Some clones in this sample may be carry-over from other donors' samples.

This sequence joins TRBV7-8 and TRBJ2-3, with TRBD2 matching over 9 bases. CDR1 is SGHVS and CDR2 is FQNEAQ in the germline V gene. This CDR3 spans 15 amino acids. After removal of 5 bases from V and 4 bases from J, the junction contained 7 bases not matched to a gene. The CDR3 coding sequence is TGTGCCAGCAGCCCGCTTAGCGGGAGTGCAGATACGCAGTATTTT. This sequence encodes CASSPLSGSADTQYF.

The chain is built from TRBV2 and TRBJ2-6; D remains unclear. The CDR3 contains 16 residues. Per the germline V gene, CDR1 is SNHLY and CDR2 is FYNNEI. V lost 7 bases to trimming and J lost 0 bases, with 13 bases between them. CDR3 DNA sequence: TGTGCCAGCAAGACTGCGTCCAGCTCTGGGGCCAACGTCCTGACTTTC. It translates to CASKTASSSGANVLTF.

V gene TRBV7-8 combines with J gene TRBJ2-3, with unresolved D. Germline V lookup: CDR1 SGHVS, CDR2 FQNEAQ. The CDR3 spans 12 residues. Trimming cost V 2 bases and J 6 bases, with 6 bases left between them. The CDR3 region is CASSLFLDTQYF. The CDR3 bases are TGTGCCAGCAGCTTATTTCTTGATACGCAGTATTTT.

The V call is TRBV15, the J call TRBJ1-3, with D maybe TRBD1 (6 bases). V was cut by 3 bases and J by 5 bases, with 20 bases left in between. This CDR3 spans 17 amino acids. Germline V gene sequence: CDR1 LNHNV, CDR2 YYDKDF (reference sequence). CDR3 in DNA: TGTGCCACCAGCAGTACTACGAGGACAGTCGGTAGAAACACCATATATTTT. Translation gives CATSSTTRTVGRNTIYF.

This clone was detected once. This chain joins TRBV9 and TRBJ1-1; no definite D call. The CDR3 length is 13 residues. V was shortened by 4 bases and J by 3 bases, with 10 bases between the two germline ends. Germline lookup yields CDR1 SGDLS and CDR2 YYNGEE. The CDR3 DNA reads TGTGCCAGCAGCAAGGGAGGGTACACTGAAGCTTTCTTT. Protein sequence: CASSKGGYTEAFF.

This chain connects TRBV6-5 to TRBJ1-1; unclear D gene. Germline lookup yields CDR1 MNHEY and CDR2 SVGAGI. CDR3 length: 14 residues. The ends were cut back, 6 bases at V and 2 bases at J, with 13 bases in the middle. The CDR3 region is CASRKAGSNTEAFF. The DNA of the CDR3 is TGTGCCAGCAGGAAAGCCGGGTCCAACACTGAAGCTTTCTTT.

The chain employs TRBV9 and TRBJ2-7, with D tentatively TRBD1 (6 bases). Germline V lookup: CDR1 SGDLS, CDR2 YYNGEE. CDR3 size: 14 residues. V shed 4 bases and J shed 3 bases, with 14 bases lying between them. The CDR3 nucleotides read TGTGCCAGCAGCCCCGCCGGACAGAACTACGAGCAGTACTTC. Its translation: CASSPAGQNYEQYF.

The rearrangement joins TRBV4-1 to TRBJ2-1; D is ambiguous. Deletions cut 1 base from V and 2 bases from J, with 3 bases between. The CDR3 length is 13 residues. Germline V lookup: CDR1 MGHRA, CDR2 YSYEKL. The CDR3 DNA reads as TGCGCCAGCAGCCAAGTCGCCTACAATGAGCAGTTCTTC. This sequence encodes CASSQVAYNEQFF.

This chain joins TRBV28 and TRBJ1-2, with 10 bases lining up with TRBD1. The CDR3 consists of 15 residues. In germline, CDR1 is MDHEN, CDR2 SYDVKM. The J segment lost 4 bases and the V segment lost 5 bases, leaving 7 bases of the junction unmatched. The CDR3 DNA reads TGTGCCAGCAGTCCCGGGACAGGGGCACCCTATGGCTACACCTTC. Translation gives CASSPGTGAPYGYTF.

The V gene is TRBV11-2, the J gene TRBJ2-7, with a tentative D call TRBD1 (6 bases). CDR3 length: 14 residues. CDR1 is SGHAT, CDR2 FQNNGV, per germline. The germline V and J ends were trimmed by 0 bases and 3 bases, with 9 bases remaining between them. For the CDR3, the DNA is TGTGCCAGCAGCTTAGAGAACAGGGACTACGAGCAGTACTTC. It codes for CASSLENRDYEQYF.

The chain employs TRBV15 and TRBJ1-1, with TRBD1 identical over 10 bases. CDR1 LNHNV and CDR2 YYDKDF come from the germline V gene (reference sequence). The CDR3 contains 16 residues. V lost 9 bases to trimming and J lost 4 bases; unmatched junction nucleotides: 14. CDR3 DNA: TGTGCCACTAACGATAAACCGGGACAGGGGAGCACTGAAGCTTTCTTT. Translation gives CATNDKPGQGSTEAFF.

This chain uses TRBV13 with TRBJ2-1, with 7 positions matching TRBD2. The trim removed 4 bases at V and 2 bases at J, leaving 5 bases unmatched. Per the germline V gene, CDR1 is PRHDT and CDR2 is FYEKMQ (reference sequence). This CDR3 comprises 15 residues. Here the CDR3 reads CASSSSAGAYNEQFF. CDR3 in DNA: TGTGCCAGCAGCTCCTCCGCGGGGGCCTACAATGAGCAGTTCTTC.

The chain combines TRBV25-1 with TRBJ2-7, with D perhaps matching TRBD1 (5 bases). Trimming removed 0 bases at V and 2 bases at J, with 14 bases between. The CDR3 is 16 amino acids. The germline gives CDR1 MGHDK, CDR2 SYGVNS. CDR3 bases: TGTGCCAGCAGTGAATATCCTCCCGACAGCACCTACGAGCAGTACTTC. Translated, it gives CASSEYPPDSTYEQYF.

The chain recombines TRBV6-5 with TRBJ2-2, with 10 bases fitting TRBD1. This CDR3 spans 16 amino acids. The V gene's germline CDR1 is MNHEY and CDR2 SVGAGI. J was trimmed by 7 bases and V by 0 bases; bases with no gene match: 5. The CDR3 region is CASSYSTGGGGGELFF. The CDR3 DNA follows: TGTGCCAGCAGTTACTCGACAGGGGGCGGCGGCGGGGAGCTGTTTTTT.

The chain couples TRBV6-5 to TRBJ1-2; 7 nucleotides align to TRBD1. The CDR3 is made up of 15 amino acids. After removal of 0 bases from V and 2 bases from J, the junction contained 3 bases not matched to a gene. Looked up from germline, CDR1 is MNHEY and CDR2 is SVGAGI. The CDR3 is CASSYSGDRNYGYTF. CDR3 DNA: TGTGCCAGCAGTTACTCGGGGGACAGAAACTATGGCTACACCTTC.

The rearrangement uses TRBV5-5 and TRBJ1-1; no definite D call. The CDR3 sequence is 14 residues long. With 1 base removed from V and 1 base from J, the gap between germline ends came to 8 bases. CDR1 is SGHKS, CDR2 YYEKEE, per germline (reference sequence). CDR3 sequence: CASSLRLQNTEAFF. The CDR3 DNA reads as TGTGCCAGCAGCTTGCGACTACAGAACACTGAAGCTTTCTTT. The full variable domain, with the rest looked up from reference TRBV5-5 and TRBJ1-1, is DAGVTQSPTHLIKTRGQQVTLRCSPISGHKSVSWYQQVLGQGPQFIFQYYEKEERGRGNFPDRFSARQFPNYSSELNVNALLLGDSALYLCASSLRLQNTEAFFGQGTRLTVV.

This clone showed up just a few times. The CDR3 reads CASSQEAIAGGNTGELFF. In nucleotides, the CDR3 is TGTGCCAGCAGCCAAGAGGCGATAGCGGGGGGAAACACCGGGGAGCTGTTTTTT. The chain couples TRBV4-2 to TRBJ2-2; 10 bases map to TRBD2. CDR3 length: 18 residues. Germline CDR1 and CDR2: LGHNA and YNFKEQ. The V and J ends lost 0 bases and 2 bases, in that order; junction bases with no gene match: 6.

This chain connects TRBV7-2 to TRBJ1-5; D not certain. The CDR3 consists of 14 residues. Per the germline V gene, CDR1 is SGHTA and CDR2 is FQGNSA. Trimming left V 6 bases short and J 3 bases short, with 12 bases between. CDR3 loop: CASSERGNNQPQHF. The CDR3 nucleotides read TGTGCCAGCAGTGAACGCGGAAACAATCAGCCCCAGCATTTT. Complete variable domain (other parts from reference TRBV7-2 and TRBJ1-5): GAGVSQSPSNKVTEKGKDVELRCDPISGHTALYWYRQSLGQGLEFLIYFQGNSAPDKSGLPSDRFSAERTGGSVSTLTIQRTQQEDSAVYLCASSERGNNQPQHFGDGTRLSIL.

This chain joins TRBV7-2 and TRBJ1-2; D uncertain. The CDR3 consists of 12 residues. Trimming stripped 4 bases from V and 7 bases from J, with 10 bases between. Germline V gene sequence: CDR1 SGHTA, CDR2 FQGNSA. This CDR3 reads CASSSEGSGYTF. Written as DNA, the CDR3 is TGTGCCAGCAGCTCGGAGGGCTCTGGCTACACCTTC.

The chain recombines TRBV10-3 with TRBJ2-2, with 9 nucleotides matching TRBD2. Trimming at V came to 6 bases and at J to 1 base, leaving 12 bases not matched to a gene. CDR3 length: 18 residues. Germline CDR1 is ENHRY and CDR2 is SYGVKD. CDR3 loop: CAIRSTSGLNLNTGELFF. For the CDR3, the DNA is TGTGCCATCAGGTCGACTAGCGGACTCAATCTGAACACCGGGGAGCTGTTTTTT.

The CDR3 here is CASSLVLSETQYF. Here the CDR3 DNA reads TGTGCCAGCAGCTTGGTTCTATCAGAGACCCAGTACTTC. The chain recombines TRBV5-4 with TRBJ2-5; no definite D call. V was shortened by 0 bases and J by 4 bases, with 7 bases between the two germline ends. The CDR3 consists of 13 residues. Germline V gene data show CDR1 as SGHNT and CDR2 as YYREEE (reference sequence). The full variable domain, completed using reference TRBV5-4 and TRBJ2-5, is ETGVTQSPTHLIKTRGQQVTLRCSSQSGHNTVSWYQQALGQGPQFIFQYYREEENGRGNFPPRFSGLQFPNYSSELNVNALELDDSALYLCASSLVLSETQYFGPGTRLLVL.

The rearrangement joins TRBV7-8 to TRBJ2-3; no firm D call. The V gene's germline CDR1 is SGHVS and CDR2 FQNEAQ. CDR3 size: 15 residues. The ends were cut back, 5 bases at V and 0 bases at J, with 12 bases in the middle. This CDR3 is CASSPTLWSTDTQYF. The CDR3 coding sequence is TGTGCCAGCAGCCCCACTCTATGGAGCACAGATACGCAGTATTTT.

The CDR3 coding sequence is TGTGCCAGCAGCCGGGGTAGTGAGCAGTTCTTC. Translating gives CASSRGSEQFF. The rearrangement uses TRBV9 and TRBJ2-1; a possible D gene is TRBD2 (5 bases). The CDR3 is made up of 11 amino acids. Trimming took 4 bases from V and 9 from J, leaving 8 bases between them. The germline V gene has CDR1 SGDLS and CDR2 YYNGEE.

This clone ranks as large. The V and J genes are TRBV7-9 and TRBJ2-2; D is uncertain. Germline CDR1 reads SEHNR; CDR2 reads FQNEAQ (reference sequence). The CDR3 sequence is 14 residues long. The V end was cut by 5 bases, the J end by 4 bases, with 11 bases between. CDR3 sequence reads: CASSPVSFTGELFF. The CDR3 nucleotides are TGTGCCAGCAGCCCTGTTAGTTTCACCGGGGAGCTGTTTTTT.

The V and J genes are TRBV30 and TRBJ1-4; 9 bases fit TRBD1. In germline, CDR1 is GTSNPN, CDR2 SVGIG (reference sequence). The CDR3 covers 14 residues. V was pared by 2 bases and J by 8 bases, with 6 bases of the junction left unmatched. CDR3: CAWSKDRGQEKLFF. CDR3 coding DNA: TGTGCCTGGAGTAAGGACAGGGGACAAGAAAAACTGTTTTTT.

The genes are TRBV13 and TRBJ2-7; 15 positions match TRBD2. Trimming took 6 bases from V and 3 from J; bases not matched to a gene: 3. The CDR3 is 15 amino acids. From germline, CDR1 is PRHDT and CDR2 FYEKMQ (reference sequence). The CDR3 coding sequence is TGTGCCAGCAGACCGGGACTAGCGGGGGGCTACGAGCAGTACTTC. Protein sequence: CASRPGLAGGYEQYF.